This T cell receptor beta chain was observed in a study of blood T cell repertoires in COVID-19. Study information: Acute and convalescent COVID-19 specimens originated in the United States, Italy and Spain. The analysed material was cDNA or gDNA that came from T cells, B-cell-depleted T cells, or PBMCs.

Original processing methods: From reference gene primer amplification, estimates of nucleated cell counts were derived. Data came from immunoSEQ multiplex PCR; TCRdb stores just in-frame clones and leaves some out. V, J and clone size derive from that table, while D and trimming were established from the DNA sequence. Among more than 65,000 clones, roughly nine tenths were seen once, and the ten largest hold roughly 8.7%. The CDR3 extends over 13 amino acids. V lost 6 bases and J lost 1, with 9 bases in between. The genes are TRBV12-3 or TRBV12-4 and TRBJ1-1; perhaps TRBD1 as D (5 bases). The sample taken for sequencing was peripheral blood. This receptor was obtained from a man aged 50 to 60 with acute or convalescent COVID-19. CDR3 loop: CASSLQGNTEAFF. The CDR3, as DNA: TGTGCCAGCAGCCTCCAGGGGAACACTGAAGCTTTCTTT.